The 25 T cell receptor beta chains presented below share a single source sample, sequenced in a study of a mutant IDH1 vaccine in newly diagnosed glioma. Time point defined: week 35, safety follow-up. The vaccine gave 300 ug of a 20-mer mutant IDH1 peptide subcutaneously per dose. The antigens for these receptors are not known. The data were produced by immunoSEQ multiplex PCR, yet TCRdb's version contains in-frame clones alone and is incomplete. There are some 33,000 clones in the sample; roughly 80% occur only once, and 9.3% lies in the top ten. Sequenced material: PBMCs, taken from a glioma patient whose treatment included an IDH1 peptide vaccine. The receptors shown here come from a woman aged 25 to 39 with glioma. Some clones in this sample may be carry-over from other donors' samples.

Only a few counts were recorded for this clone. The CDR3 sequence is CASSRDGSGATEAFF. CDR3 coding DNA: TGTGCCAGCAGCCGTGACGGCAGTGGCGCCACTGAAGCTTTCTTT. The chain employs TRBV6-4 and TRBJ1-1; no clear D gene. This CDR3 region has 15 residues. The germline CDR1 and CDR2 sequences are MRHNA and SNTAGT. Between the trimmed V and J ends, which lost 6 bases and 4 bases, there was a span of 18 bases.

This clone showed up just a few times. V is TRBV18 and J is TRBJ2-3; 8 positions match TRBD1. Germline CDR1 reads KGHSH; CDR2 reads LQKENI. V gave up 4 bases and J gave up 3 bases; unmatched junction bases: 3. The CDR3 spans 14 residues. CDR3: CASSRGQVTDTQYF. CDR3 nucleotides: TGTGCCAGCTCACGGGGACAGGTGACAGATACGCAGTATTTT.

About this clone: Germline and junction disagree at one end, which may indicate a read error. The chain couples TRBV7-7 to TRBJ2-7, with 10 bases fitting TRBD1. The CDR3 runs 13 residues. Per germline, CDR1 SSHAT and CDR2 FNYEAQ (reference sequence). The CDR3 loop is CASSLGTGDEQYF. In nucleotides, the CDR3 is TGTGCTAGCAGCCTCGGGACAGGGGACGAGCAGTACTTC. Full variable domain (rest looked up from reference TRBV7-7 and TRBJ2-7): GAGVSQSPRYKVTKRGQDVTLRCDPISSHATLYWYQQALGQGPEFLTYFNYEAQPDKSGLPSDRFSAERPEGSISTLTIQRTEQRDSAMYRCASSLGTGDEQYFGPGTRLTVT.

The chain is built from TRBV11-2 and TRBJ1-1; D uncertain. The CDR3 covers 14 residues. Trimming pared 2 bases from V and 1 base from J, leaving 8 bases between. The germline V gene encodes CDR1 SGHAT and CDR2 FQNNGV. The CDR3 spells CASSLKPANTEAFF. CDR3 in DNA: TGTGCCAGCAGCTTAAAACCAGCGAACACTGAAGCTTTCTTT.

V and J are TRBV19 and TRBJ2-7, with D perhaps matching TRBD2 (5 bases). With 6 bases removed from V and 6 bases from J, the gap between germline ends came to 15 bases. Germline-derived CDR1 and CDR2 are LNHDA and SQIVND (reference sequence). This CDR3 has 13 residues. CDR3 residues: CASRSEGRVEQYF. In DNA, the CDR3 is TGTGCCAGTAGAAGCGAGGGAAGGGTCGAGCAGTACTTC. The whole variable domain, remainder taken from reference TRBV19 and TRBJ2-7, is DGGITQSPKYLFRKEGQNVTLSCEQNLNHDAMYWYRQDPGQGLRLIYYSQIVNDFQKGDIAEGYSVSREKKESFPLTVTSAQKNPTAFYLCASRSEGRVEQYFGPGTRLTVT.

CDR3 DNA sequence: TGTGCCAGCAGCCCTCCGGGACAGGGGGCTCTAGGCGGTACGCAGTATTTT. As protein: CASSPPGQGALGGTQYF. This chain connects TRBV5-6 to TRBJ2-3; 12 bases are a match to TRBD1. The V gene's germline CDR1 is SGHDT and CDR2 YYEEEE. V gave up 4 bases and J gave up 8 bases; unmatched junction bases: 14. There are 17 residues in the CDR3.

This chain connects TRBV15 to TRBJ1-4; a possible D gene is TRBD1 (6 bases). This CDR3 has 15 amino acids. Germline CDR1 LNHNV, CDR2 YYDKDF (reference sequence). V was clipped by 0 bases and J by 5 bases, with 10 bases between them. The DNA of the CDR3 is TGTGCCACCAGCAGAGAAGCGGACAGAAATGAAAAACTGTTTTTT. Translation gives CATSREADRNEKLFF.

The sample holds a few counts of this clone. This sequence joins TRBV29-1 and TRBJ1-2; D not resolved. The V end was cut by 0 bases, the J end by 8 bases, with 10 bases between. Germline values: CDR1 SQVTM, CDR2 ANQGSEA. CDR3 length: 12 residues. The CDR3: CSVEDTSEGYTF. CDR3 DNA sequence: TGCAGCGTTGAAGACACCTCTGAAGGCTACACCTTC.

This clone showed up just once. This chain connects TRBV7-9 to TRBJ2-7; perhaps TRBD1 as D (5 bases). V gave up 1 base and J gave up 4 bases, with 14 bases separating them. The CDR3 is made up of 15 amino acids. Germline values: CDR1 SEHNR, CDR2 FQNEAQ (reference sequence). This CDR3 reads CASSLEGGALYEQYF. The CDR3 DNA follows: TGTGCCAGCAGCTTAGAGGGTGGGGCCTTATACGAGCAGTACTTC.

The V gene is TRBV4-1, the J gene TRBJ2-2, with a possible D match to TRBD1 (5 bases). The germline V and J ends were trimmed by 0 bases and 4 bases, with 9 bases remaining between them. Germline-derived CDR1 and CDR2 are MGHRA and YSYEKL. The CDR3 totals 15 residues. CDR3 protein: CASSQEDSSTGELFF. The CDR3 DNA follows: TGCGCCAGCAGCCAAGAAGACAGCTCCACCGGGGAGCTGTTTTTT.

This clone was observed once. The chain uses TRBV9 and TRBJ2-2; the D gene is possibly TRBD2 (5 bases). Germline V gene lookup returns CDR1 SGDLS and CDR2 YYNGEE. The V end lost 4 bases, the J end lost 6 bases, and 10 bases lay between the germline ends. The length of the CDR3 is 13 residues. As DNA, the CDR3 is TGTGCCAGCAGCAGTGGAGGCGCCGGGGAGCTGTTTTTT. Its translation: CASSSGGAGELFF.

The gene calls are TRBV19 and TRBJ2-7; weak D call: TRBD2 (5 bases). V lost 0 bases and J lost 3, with 9 bases in between. The germline gives CDR1 LNHDA, CDR2 SQIVND (reference sequence). This CDR3 has 14 amino acids. The CDR3 loop is CASSIEFGLYEQYF. The DNA of the CDR3 is TGTGCCAGTAGTATAGAATTTGGACTCTACGAGCAGTACTTC.

V usage is TRBV2 and J usage is TRBJ2-3, with 7 nucleotides matching TRBD2. Trimming took 5 bases from V and 4 from J; bases not matched to a gene: 6. Germline V gives CDR1 SNHLY, CDR2 FYNNEI. The CDR3 has 14 amino acids. CDR3 region: CASSTRGGADTQYF. The CDR3 coding sequence is TGTGCCAGCAGTACGCGCGGGGGTGCAGATACGCAGTATTTT.

The chain carries TRBV7-8 and TRBJ2-7; a possible D gene is TRBD2 (6 bases). The CDR3 covers 15 residues. Germline lookup yields CDR1 SGHVS and CDR2 FQNEAQ. V was pared by 0 bases and J by 2 bases, with 11 bases between. CDR3 protein: CASSLAGGAPYEQYF. CDR3 nucleotide sequence: TGTGCCAGCAGCTTAGCCGGCGGGGCGCCCTACGAGCAGTACTTC.

The gene calls are TRBV10-3 and TRBJ1-3; the match to TRBD1 covers 10 bases. J lost 0 bases, V lost 8 bases, and 10 bases had no gene match. This CDR3 is 17 amino acids long. Per germline, CDR1 ENHRY and CDR2 SYGVKD. The CDR3 DNA reads as TGTGCCATCCGAGGACAGGGGGGACCGAACTCTGGAAACACCATATATTTT. Translated, it gives CAIRGQGGPNSGNTIYF.

The chain joins TRBV5-6 to TRBJ1-4, with D possibly matching TRBD1 (5 bases). There are 14 residues in the CDR3. V was pared by 4 bases and J by 8 bases, with 15 bases between. Germline values: CDR1 SGHDT, CDR2 YYEEEE. The chain's CDR3 is CASSEGSVKEKLFF. The CDR3 DNA sequence: TGTGCCAGCAGCGAGGGGTCTGTGAAGGAAAAACTGTTTTTT. The full variable domain, completed using reference TRBV5-6 and TRBJ1-4, is DAGVTQSPTHLIKTRGQQVTLRCSPKSGHDTVSWYQQALGQGPQFIFQYYEEEERQRGNFPDRFSGHQFPNYSSELNVNALLLGDSALYLCASSEGSVKEKLFFGSGTQLSVL.

The chain combines TRBV5-1 with TRBJ2-7; D is tentatively TRBD1 or TRBD2 (5 bases each). V lost 4 bases, J lost 2 bases, and 13 bases lay in between. The germline V gene has CDR1 SGHRS and CDR2 YFSETQ. The CDR3 totals 14 residues. In nucleotides, the CDR3 is TGCGCCAGCAGCCTCGTCTCGGGGCCCTACGAGCAGTACTTC. Translation: CASSLVSGPYEQYF.

This chain uses TRBV4-1 with TRBJ1-2, with D uncertain. Per the germline V gene, CDR1 is MGHRA and CDR2 is YSYEKL. The CDR3 runs to 12 residues. Trimming shortened V by 0 bases and J by 8 bases, and 7 bases separated the two germline ends. Here the CDR3 DNA reads TGCGCCAGCAGCCAAGATGTAGGAGGCTACACCTTC. Protein: CASSQDVGGYTF.

The chain has TRBV19 and TRBJ2-1; the match to TRBD2 covers 7 bases. The CDR3 runs 16 residues. Germline CDR1 reads LNHDA; CDR2 reads SQIVND (reference sequence). The ends lost 5 bases at V and 0 bases at J; junction bases unmatched: 7. The CDR3 loop reads CASSVGLVRSYNEQFF. The CDR3 DNA is TGTGCCAGTAGTGTAGGACTAGTGCGCTCCTACAATGAGCAGTTCTTC.

The V gene is TRBV6-5, the J gene TRBJ2-7; possible D gene TRBD2, 6 bases. Germline CDR1 MNHEY, CDR2 SVGAGI. CDR3 length: 15 amino acids. V was clipped by 2 bases and J by 4 bases, with 15 bases between them. CDR3: CASSYRTSGGYEQYF. CDR3 coding DNA: TGTGCCAGCAGTTACAGAACTAGTGGGGGGTACGAGCAGTACTTC.

The rearrangement links TRBV23-1 to TRBJ1-2; 9 nucleotides line up with TRBD1. TRBV23-1 is an open reading frame, and its role is uncertain. The CDR3 loop spans 16 amino acids. After removal of 10 bases from V and 8 bases from J, the junction contained 20 bases not matched to a gene. The CDR3 coding sequence is TGCGCCACCCCAACCTTCTCCCCGGGACAGGGACGCGGCTACACCTTC. Encoded protein: CATPTFSPGQGRGYTF.

This rearrangement joins TRBV19 to TRBJ1-5; no clear D gene. This CDR3 is built from 20 residues. With 1 base removed from V and 0 bases from J, the gap between germline ends came to 22 bases. CDR1 and CDR2 (germline): LNHDA, SQIVND (reference sequence). CDR3 sequence (DNA): TGTGCCAGTAGTATAGTCTATGAGACCCCGTTAATATATAGCAATCAGCCCCAGCATTTT. This translates into CASSIVYETPLIYSNQPQHF.

V is TRBV7-9 and J is TRBJ2-5, with a tentative D call TRBD2 (5 bases). The ends were cut back, 6 bases at V and 3 bases at J, with 11 bases in the middle. This CDR3 region has 13 residues. Germline loops: CDR1 SEHNR, CDR2 FQNEAQ (reference sequence). CDR3 nucleotide sequence: TGTGCCAGCAGGGAGGCCCTGGAAGAGACCCAGTACTTC. It is translated as CASREALEETQYF. The complete variable domain, with remaining parts taken from reference TRBV7-9 and TRBJ2-5, reads DTGVSQNPRHKITKRGQNVTFRCDPISEHNRLYWYRQTLGQGPEFLTYFQNEAQLEKSRLLSDRFSAERPKGSFSTLEIQRTEQGDSAMYLCASREALEETQYFGPGTRLLVL.

The rearrangement links TRBV19 to TRBJ2-7; the match to TRBD1 covers 10 bases. V gave up 6 bases and J gave up 3 bases; unmatched junction bases: 2. The length of the CDR3 is 13 residues. Germline V CDR1 and CDR2: LNHDA, SQIVND (reference sequence). In nucleotides, the CDR3 is TGTGCCAGTAGCCGGACAGGGGGCTACGAGCAGTACTTC. It codes for CASSRTGGYEQYF. The full variable domain, rest sourced from reference TRBV19 and TRBJ2-7, is DGGITQSPKYLFRKEGQNVTLSCEQNLNHDAMYWYRQDPGQGLRLIYYSQIVNDFQKGDIAEGYSVSREKKESFPLTVTSAQKNPTAFYLCASSRTGGYEQYFGPGTRLTVT.

The rearrangement uses TRBV5-8 and TRBJ1-1; 12 bases align to TRBD1. Per the germline V gene, CDR1 is SGHTS and CDR2 is YDEGEE. The CDR3 is 17 amino acids. J was trimmed by 0 bases and V by 4 bases; bases with no gene match: 7. Here the CDR3 DNA reads TGTGCCAGCAGCCTGCGTGGGACAGGGGGCTTGAACACTGAAGCTTTCTTT. This codes for CASSLRGTGGLNTEAFF. Based on the CDR3 plus reference TRBV5-8 and TRBJ1-1, the full variable domain is EAGVTQSPTHLIKTRGQQATLRCSPISGHTSVYWYQQALGLGLQFLLWYDEGEERNRGNFPPRFSGRQFPNYSSELNVNALELEDSALYLCASSLRGTGGLNTEAFFGQGTRLTVV.